One T cell receptor beta chain is described in this entry. Germline V CDR1 and CDR2: SGHRS, YFSETQ. Trimming took 4 bases from V and 5 from J; bases not matched to a gene: 10. The CDR3 is 15 amino acids. The sample is drawn from a study of blood T cell repertoires in COVID-19. As for the study in general: COVID-19 samples, acute and convalescent, were from the United States, Italy and Spain.

Enrolled through a virtual design, the participants were between about 18 and 100 years of age and came from under 25 US areas. Categorization into cohorts depended on clinical history that participants reported. TCRdb's table, derived via immunoSEQ multiplex PCR, lists solely in-frame clones and lacks some. The table records approximately 210,000 clones, roughly three quarters of them present only once. The chain employs TRBV5-1 and TRBJ2-3, with TRBD1 matching 7 bases. Sequenced: PBMCs or T cells enriched from blood (not recorded which). This receptor was obtained from a woman between 45 and 60 years old with acute COVID-19. The CDR3 is CASSPALRGQDTQYF. As DNA, the CDR3 is TGCGCCAGCAGCCCGGCCTTGAGGGGGCAAGATACGCAGTATTTT.